The 8 T cell receptor beta chains in this list originate from one sample, sequenced in a study of breast tumors, draining lymph nodes, adjacent tissues. TCRdb used MiXCR to reprocess the multiplex PCR reads, holding one entry per CDR3 protein. This repertoire shows approximately 20,000 distinct CDR3 sequences, roughly two fifths found once; its top ten account for approximately 20%. Sequenced sample: breast tumor tissue. The receptors originated from a female donor with breast cancer. Some clones in this sample may be carry-over from other donors' samples.

This clonotype was seen many times. The rearrangement links TRBV13 to TRBJ2-5, with TRBD1 matching over 7 bases. Trimming cost V 5 bases and J 4 bases; bases outside gene matches: 4. CDR1 and CDR2 (germline): PRHDT, FYEKMQ (reference sequence). There are 13 residues in the CDR3. CDR3 bases: TGTGCCAGCAGCCCGCACAGGGGAGAGACCCAGTACTTC. It translates to CASSPHRGETQYF.

This clonotype was seen ten or more times. The chain recombines TRBV19 with TRBJ2-2; D is uncertain. Germline V gives CDR1 LNHDA, CDR2 SQIVND (reference sequence). The V gene lost 6 bases and the J gene lost 2 bases, with 10 bases spanning the gap. The CDR3 consists of 14 residues. DNA of the CDR3: TGTGCCAGTAGAGAGCCTCGAAACACCGGGGAGCTGTTTTTT. It codes for CASREPRNTGELFF.

This clonotype was detected many times. The rearrangement uses TRBV7-9 and TRBJ1-1; tentative D call: TRBD1 (6 bases). The CDR3 totals 12 residues. V dropped 4 bases and J dropped 6 bases, with 9 bases sitting between them. Per the germline V gene, CDR1 is SEHNR and CDR2 is FQNEAQ (reference sequence). CDR3 loop: CASSSRGAEAFF. DNA of the CDR3: TGTGCCAGCAGCTCCAGGGGTGCTGAAGCTTTCTTT.

This clonotype has a count of ten or more. The chain is built from TRBV28 and TRBJ1-3; D is undetermined. Germline assignment: CDR1 MDHEN and CDR2 SYDVKM. There are 15 residues in the CDR3. Trimming removed 1 base at V and 0 bases at J, with 7 bases between. The CDR3 DNA follows: TGTGCCAGCAGTTTATCGGGGTACTCTGGAAACACCATATATTTT. Translation: CASSLSGYSGNTIYF.

The rearrangement uses TRBV19 and TRBJ2-7; no clear D. CDR1 LNHDA and CDR2 SQIVND come from the germline V gene (reference sequence). Trimming left V 3 bases short and J 2 bases short, with 11 bases between. CDR3 length equals 14 residues. As DNA, the CDR3 is TGTGCCAGTAGTATGGGCATAGCCACCTACGAGCAGTACTTC. It encodes CASSMGIATYEQYF.

For this clonotype: The junction shows a germline mismatch at one end, possibly a read error. This chain uses TRBV10-3 with TRBJ1-2; D might be TRBD1 (6 bases). Germline CDR1 is ENHRY and CDR2 is SYGVKD. There are 13 residues in the CDR3. This chain's CDR3 is CAISFPGGHGHTF. CDR3 coding DNA: TGTGCCATCAGTTTCCCGGGGGGACATGGCCACACCTTC.

This clonotype has at least ten counts. The chain employs TRBV20-1 and TRBJ2-3; 12 positions agree with TRBD1. This CDR3 has 14 residues. Germline V gene lookup returns CDR1 DFQATT and CDR2 SNEGSKA (reference sequence). The junction had 6 bases not matched to a gene; V was cut back by 5 bases and J by 6 bases. CDR3 coding DNA: TGCAGTGCTTTGCGGGACAGGGGGCTGGATACGCAGTATTTT. It encodes CSALRDRGLDTQYF.

About this clonotype: A read error may be the cause here, since a much bigger clone is one base away. The V call is TRBV5-1, the J call TRBJ2-7; the match to TRBD1 covers 8 bases. Trimming at V came to 0 bases and at J to 6 bases, leaving 11 bases not matched to a gene. The germline CDR1 and CDR2 sequences are SGHRS and YFSETQ. This CDR3 comprises 16 residues. This chain's CDR3 is CASSLGAGGFACEQYF. Written as DNA, the CDR3 is TGCGCCAGCAGCTTGGGGGCAGGGGGCTTCGCCTGCGAGCAGTACTTC. Full variable domain (remainder filled in from reference TRBV5-1 and TRBJ2-7): KAGVTQTPRYLIKTRGQQVTLSCSPISGHRSVSWYQQTPGQGLQFLFEYFSETQRNKGNFPGRFSGRQFSNSRSEMNVSTLELGDSALYLCASSLGAGGFACEQYFGPGTRLTVT.